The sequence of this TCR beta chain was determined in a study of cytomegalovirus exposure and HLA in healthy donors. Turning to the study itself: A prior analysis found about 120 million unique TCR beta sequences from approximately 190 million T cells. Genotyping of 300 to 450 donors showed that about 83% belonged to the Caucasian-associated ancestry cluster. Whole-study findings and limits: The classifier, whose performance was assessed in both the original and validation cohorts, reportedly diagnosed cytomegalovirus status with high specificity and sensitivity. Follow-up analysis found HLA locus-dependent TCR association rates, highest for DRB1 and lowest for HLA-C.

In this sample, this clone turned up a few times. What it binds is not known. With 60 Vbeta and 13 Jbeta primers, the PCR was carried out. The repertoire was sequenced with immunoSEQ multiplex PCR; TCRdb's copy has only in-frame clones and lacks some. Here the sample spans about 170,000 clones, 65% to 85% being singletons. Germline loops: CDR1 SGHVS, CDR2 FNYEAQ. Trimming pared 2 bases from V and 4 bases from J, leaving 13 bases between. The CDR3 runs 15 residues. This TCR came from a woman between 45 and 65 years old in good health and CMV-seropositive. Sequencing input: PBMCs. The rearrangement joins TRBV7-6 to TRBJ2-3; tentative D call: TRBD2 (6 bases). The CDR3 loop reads CASSLRRERADTQYF. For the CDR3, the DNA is TGTGCCAGCAGCTTACGCCGGGAGAGGGCAGATACGCAGTATTTT.